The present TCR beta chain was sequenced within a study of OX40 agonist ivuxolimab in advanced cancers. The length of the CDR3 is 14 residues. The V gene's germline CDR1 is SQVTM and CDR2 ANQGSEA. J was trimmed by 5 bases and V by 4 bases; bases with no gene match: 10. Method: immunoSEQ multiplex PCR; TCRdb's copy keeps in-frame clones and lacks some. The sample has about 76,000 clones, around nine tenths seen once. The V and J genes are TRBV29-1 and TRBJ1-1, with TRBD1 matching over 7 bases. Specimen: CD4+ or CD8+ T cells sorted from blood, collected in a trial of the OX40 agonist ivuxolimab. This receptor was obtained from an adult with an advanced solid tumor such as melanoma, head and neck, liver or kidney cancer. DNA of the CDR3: TGCAGCGTTGTGATGAGGGGGCGGTGGACTGAAGCTTTCTTT. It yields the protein CSVVMRGRWTEAFF.